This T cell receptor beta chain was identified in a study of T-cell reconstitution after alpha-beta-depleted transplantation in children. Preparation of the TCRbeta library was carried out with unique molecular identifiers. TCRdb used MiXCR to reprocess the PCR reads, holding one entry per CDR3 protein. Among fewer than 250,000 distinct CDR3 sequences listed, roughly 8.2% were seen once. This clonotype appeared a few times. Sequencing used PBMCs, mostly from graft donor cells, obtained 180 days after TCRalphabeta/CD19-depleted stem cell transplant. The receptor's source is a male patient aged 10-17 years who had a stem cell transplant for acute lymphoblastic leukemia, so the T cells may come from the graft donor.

CDR3 residues: CASSFDLNTEAFF. CDR3 coding DNA: TGTGCCAGCAGTTTCGACCTGAACACTGAAGCTTTCTTT. V usage is TRBV6-5 and J usage is TRBJ1-1; D is uncertain. The CDR3 has 13 residues. Germline V gene sequence: CDR1 MNHEY, CDR2 SVGAGI. With 4 bases removed from V and 0 bases from J, the gap between germline ends came to 6 bases.